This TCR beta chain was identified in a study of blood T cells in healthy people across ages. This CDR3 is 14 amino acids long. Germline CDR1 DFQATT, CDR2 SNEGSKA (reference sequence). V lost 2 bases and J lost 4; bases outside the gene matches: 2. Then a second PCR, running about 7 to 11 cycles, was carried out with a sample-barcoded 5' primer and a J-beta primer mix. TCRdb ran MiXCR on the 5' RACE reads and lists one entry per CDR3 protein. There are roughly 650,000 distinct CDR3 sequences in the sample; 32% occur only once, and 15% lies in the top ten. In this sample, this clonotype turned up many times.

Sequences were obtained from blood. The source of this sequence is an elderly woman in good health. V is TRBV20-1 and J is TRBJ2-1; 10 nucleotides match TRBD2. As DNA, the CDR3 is TGCAGTGCTAGACGACTAGCGGGTTACAATGAGCAGTTCTTC. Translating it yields CSARRLAGYNEQFF.